This T cell receptor beta chain came from a study of post-analysis software for immune sequencing data. Study at large: Relapsing-remitting, secondary progressive and progressive-relapsing forms made up the multiple sclerosis disease courses.

Study-wide points: Significantly decreased normalized Chao1 diversity was recorded for multiple sclerosis patients relative to controls. Controls had lower frequencies than patients of five TRBV segments, which included TRBV5-6, TRBV5-1 and TRBV20-1. F measure clustering grouped samples strongly by preparation batch.

Trimming took off 7 bases at V and 0 bases at J, with 13 bases between the two ends. The CDR3 is 15 amino acids. Sequencing libraries made from TCR beta cDNA carried unique molecular identifiers. TCRdb ran MiXCR on the PCR reads and lists one entry per CDR3 protein. In the table there are 150,000 to 200,000 distinct CDR3 sequences, around 36% of which are singletons. Concerning this clonotype itself: Its target is not known.

This chain uses TRBV12-3 or TRBV12-4 with TRBJ2-1; D tentatively fits TRBD1 or TRBD2 (5 bases each). The material sequenced was blood, taken after autologous hematopoietic stem cell transplantation. The sequence derives from a girl aged 10-17 years with multiple sclerosis. CDR3 nucleotides: TGTGCCAGCAACTGGGGGTTAAGCTCCTACAATGAGCAGTTCTTC. Its protein product is CASNWGLSSYNEQFF.